This TCR beta chain was recovered during a study of beta chain features in type 1 diabetes. General study findings and limits: In every one of the four CD4+ subsets, TCRB CDR3s were moderately but significantly shorter in Type 1 diabetes patients. Shorter templates may be favored by PCR, equally so in patients and controls.

Since all of the isolated RNA was reverse transcribed, expressed TCRB transcripts were what got sequenced. The data were produced by immunoSEQ multiplex PCR, yet TCRdb's version contains in-frame clones alone and is incomplete. The data show just under 150,000 clones, about 13% seen once. As regards this clone: Its antigen is unidentified.

Trimming cost V 4 bases and J 4 bases; bases outside gene matches: 11. The CDR3 totals 17 residues. The germline gives CDR1 SGHRS, CDR2 YFSETQ. The chain employs TRBV5-1 and TRBJ2-6, with 7 positions matching TRBD2. This TCR derives from a man aged 18 to 30 with type 1 diabetes. Sequencing input: central memory CD4+ T cells from blood. The CDR3 sequence is CASSSGTPDAGANVLTF. The CDR3 coding sequence is TGCGCCAGCAGCAGCGGGACGCCCGATGCAGGGGCCAACGTCCTGACTTTC.